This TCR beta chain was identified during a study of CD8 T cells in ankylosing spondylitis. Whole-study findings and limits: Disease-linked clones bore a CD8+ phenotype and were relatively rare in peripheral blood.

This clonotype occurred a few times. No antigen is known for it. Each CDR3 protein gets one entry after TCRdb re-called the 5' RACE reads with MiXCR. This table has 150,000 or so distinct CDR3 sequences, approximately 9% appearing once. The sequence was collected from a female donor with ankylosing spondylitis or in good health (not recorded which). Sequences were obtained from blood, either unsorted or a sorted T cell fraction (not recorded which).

CDR3 loop: CATSRVGRGSYNEQFF. The DNA for the CDR3 is TGTGCCACCAGCAGAGTAGGGAGGGGCTCCTACAATGAGCAGTTCTTC. The gene calls are TRBV15 and TRBJ2-1, with TRBD2 matching over 7 bases. CDR1 is LNHNV, CDR2 YYDKDF, per germline (reference sequence). The CDR3 totals 16 residues. Losses at the gene ends were 1 base for V and 0 bases for J; bases not matched to a gene: 3. Filled out from reference TRBV15 and TRBJ2-1, the complete variable domain reads DAMVIQNPRYQVTQFGKPVTLSCSQTLNHNVMYWYQQKSSQAPKLLFHYYDKDFNNEADTPDNFQSRRPNTSFCFLDIRSPGLGDTAMYLCATSRVGRGSYNEQFFGPGTRLTVL.